The present T cell receptor (beta chain) was sequenced within a study of shared clonotypes between healthy human individuals. Looking at the study overall: Used for every donor were three CD4 naive, three CD4 memory, two CD8 naive and one CD8 memory plate. Study results and caveats: A handful of donors held about 5.1% of naive CD4 clonotypes in common.

Regarding this clone: Its antigen is unknown.

The table came from immunoSEQ multiplex PCR; TCRdb's copy has only in-frame clones and leaves some out. In the table there are about 2.3 million clones, 92% of which are singletons. V lost 4 bases and J lost 0; bases outside the gene matches: 3. This CDR3 has 15 residues. The germline gives CDR1 SGHRS, CDR2 YFSETQ. Only Caucasian adults living in Nashville, Tennessee made up the donor group. CD45RA+ naive and CD45RA-negative memory subsets were separated from CD4+ cells. The receptor was isolated from a man between 18 and 35 years old in good health. Some clones in this sample may be carry-over from other donors' samples. The sample consisted of naive CD4+ T cells from PBMCs. As to subset: CD45RA+ positively selected. The rearrangement joins TRBV5-1 to TRBJ2-2; TRBD1 agrees at 7 bases. The CDR3 sequence: CASSPTGSNTGELFF. DNA of the CDR3: TGCGCCAGCAGCCCGACAGGGTCGAACACCGGGGAGCTGTTTTTT.